Described below is a single T cell receptor beta chain sequence and its context. TCRdb reprocessed the 5' RACE reads; each CDR3 protein has one entry and no DNA is given. Its clone listing holds some 410,000 distinct CDR3 sequences. This entry belongs to a study of T cells expressing NK-cell markers. The CDR3 totals 14 residues. V is TRBV12-3 or TRBV12-4 and J is TRBJ2-5; TCRdb outputs TRBD2, but without DNA this stays unchecked. This TCR was recovered from a woman aged 18-69 years in good health. The sequencing sample was made of blood T cells: a sorted CD56 or NKG2C T cell subset, CD4+ or CD8+ T cells, or bulk PBMC T cells (not recorded which). Here the CDR3 reads CASRIYGPQETQYF.